Sequencing of this TCR beta chain was carried out in a study of cytotoxic CD8 clonotypes in ibrutinib-treated CLL. Study information: In all, roughly 11 patients were relapsed/refractory, approximately 16 were treatment-naive and roughly 18 were IGHV unmutated. Response was recorded as partial in about 24 patients and complete in 2; at median roughly 63 months, approximately 15 remained remitted and about twelve had progressed. Response sampling came at median around a year of treatment, ranging roughly 6 to 36 months. Study-level points and caveats: At the start, clonality exceeded age-matched healthy donors and followed circulating CD8+ T-cell counts.

Concerning this clone itself: Its antigen is unknown.

Assay: immunoSEQ multiplex PCR; the TCRdb copy retains only in-frame clones and omits some. The sample records around 310,000 clones, about 80% being singletons. Germline loops: CDR1 KGHSH, CDR2 LQKENI. Trimming shortened V by 10 bases and J by 3 bases, and 10 bases separated the two germline ends. CDR3 length equals 12 residues. The chain links TRBV18 to TRBJ1-5, with unresolved D. Sample: PBMCs, taken before ibrutinib treatment. The source of this sequence is a human donor with chronic lymphocytic leukemia. CDR3 in amino acids: CATRTSNQPQHF. DNA of the CDR3: TGTGCCACCCGGACCTCCAATCAGCCCCAGCATTTT. The full variable domain, with the rest looked up from reference TRBV18 and TRBJ1-5, is NAGVMQNPRHLVRRRGQEARLRCSPMKGHSHVYWYRQLPEEGLKFMVYLQKENIIDESGMPKERFSAEFPKEGPSILRIQQVVRGDSAAYFCATRTSNQPQHFGDGTRLSIL.